The clone carrying this TCR beta chain was seen a handful of times. The data were obtained in a study of blood T cell repertoires in COVID-19. About the study: Donors in the United States, Italy and Spain gave samples during acute or convalescent COVID-19. PBMCs, B-cell-depleted T cells, or T cells were the source of the cDNA or gDNA that made up the material.

Methods used by the authors: Reference gene primer amplification yielded estimated nucleated cell counts. Generated by immunoSEQ multiplex PCR, the TCRdb table keeps only in-frame clones and is missing some. Clone size and the V and J calls come from that table; the DNA yielded D and trimming. The sample records a few hundred thousand clones, 80% to 90% being singletons. The sequencing input was peripheral blood. This clonotype was sampled from an elderly woman with active or convalescent COVID-19.

CDR3 sequence reads: CASKRLPGQGFYEQYF. In DNA, the CDR3 is TGTGCCAGCAAAAGACTCCCGGGACAGGGTTTCTACGAGCAGTACTTC. V is TRBV11-2 and J is TRBJ2-7; 9 bases map to TRBD1. Germline lookup yields CDR1 SGHAT and CDR2 FQNNGV. V shed 7 bases, J shed 3 bases, and the junction held 13 bases outside the gene matches. This CDR3 has 16 residues.